Here is one T cell receptor beta chain with its context. The repertoire was sequenced with immunoSEQ multiplex PCR; TCRdb's copy has only in-frame clones and lacks some. This sample has fewer than 20,000 clones, with 55% to 80% found just once. CDR3 length: 11 residues. V lost 8 bases and J lost 9; bases outside the gene matches: 4. In germline, CDR1 is MNHNY, CDR2 SVGAGI (reference sequence). As for treatment: randomized to nivolumab then ipilimumab (arm A) or the reverse (arm B). DNA-damaging chemotherapy had not been given to any patient beforehand. The sample belongs to a study of sequential checkpoint blockade in melanoma. About the research overall: Randomization was 1:1 between first-line nivolumab→ipilimumab and ipilimumab→nivolumab.

The clonotype was recovered from a human donor with melanoma. The J gene is TRBJ1-1, the V gene TRBV6-6, with 9 bases that match TRBD1. Sequenced material: CD8+ T cells sorted from blood (inferred from file names), taken from a patient given nivolumab and ipilimumab in sequence. CDR3 protein: CASGYRGQAFF. In DNA, the CDR3 is TGTGCCAGCGGATACAGGGGGCAAGCTTTCTTT.